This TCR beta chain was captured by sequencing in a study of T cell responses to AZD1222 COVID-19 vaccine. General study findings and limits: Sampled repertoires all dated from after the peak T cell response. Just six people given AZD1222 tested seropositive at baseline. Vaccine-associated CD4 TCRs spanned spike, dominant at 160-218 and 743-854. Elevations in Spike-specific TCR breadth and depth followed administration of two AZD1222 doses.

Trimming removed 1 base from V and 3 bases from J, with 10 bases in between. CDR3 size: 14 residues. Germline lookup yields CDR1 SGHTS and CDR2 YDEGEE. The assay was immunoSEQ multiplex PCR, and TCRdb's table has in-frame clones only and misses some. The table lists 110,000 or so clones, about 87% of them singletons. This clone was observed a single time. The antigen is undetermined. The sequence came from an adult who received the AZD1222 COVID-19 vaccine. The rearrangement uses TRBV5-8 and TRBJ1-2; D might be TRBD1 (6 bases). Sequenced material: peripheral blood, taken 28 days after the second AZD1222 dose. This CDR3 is CASSLPGGHYGYTF. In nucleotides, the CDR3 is TGTGCCAGCAGCTTGCCTGGGGGGCACTATGGCTACACCTTC. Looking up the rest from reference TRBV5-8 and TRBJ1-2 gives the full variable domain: EAGVTQSPTHLIKTRGQQATLRCSPISGHTSVYWYQQALGLGLQFLLWYDEGEERNRGNFPPRFSGRQFPNYSSELNVNALELEDSALYLCASSLPGGHYGYTFGSGTRLTVV.